The source of this T cell receptor (beta chain) is a study of T cell responses to AZD1222 COVID-19 vaccine (dated by TCRdb to the early 2020s). At the level of the whole study: TCR sequencing covered 230 to 250 trial participants: 207 given two doses of AZD1222 and some 25 given two doses of MenACWY control vaccine. Trial participants were enrolled into age subgroups of 18-55, 56-69 and 70-plus years, which contained about 150, 28 and 57 TCR-sequenced participants, respectively.

On this clone: Its cognate antigen has yet to be identified. Base qualities are not provided; no much larger clone lies one nucleotide away.

The time point tag for this specimen amounts to: about 28 days (+/-7) after the second vaccine dose. AZD1222 recipients given second doses at about 4 weeks or at about 12 weeks were pooled, since spike-specific TCR depth and breadth were not found to differ between the two schedules. Vaccinee samples were obtained from the UK trials COV001 and COV002, which included a single-blind randomized controlled phase 2/3 trial of AZD1222 (ChAdOx1 nCoV-19) in healthy adults. For TCRbeta chain sequencing, PBMC samples were collected from trial participants at day 0 and at day 28 after the second dose. Overall study results and their limits: The 56-69-year group was small, and its depth increase did not reach significance, likely because of low power. Reportedly, close to half of the unique spike-specific TCRs recognized epitopes lying outside the regions that are mutated in the B.1.351 and B.1.1.7 variants. The whole spike protein was spanned by vaccine-associated CD4 TCRs, and dominant responses were seen in regions 160-218 and 743-854. After two AZD1222 doses, both the breadth and the depth of spike-specific TCRs were significantly higher than at day 0 and than in MenACWY recipients. Participants were mostly white British, with more females than males. The authors suggested clonal diversity may have been underestimated. Conclusions about previously exposed vaccinees are limited, since just a handful of AZD1222 recipients were seropositive for SARS-CoV-2 at baseline. Because no samples from the day 14 peak response were available, repertoires could be characterized only after the peak T cell response.

For this chain, trimming is 0 bases at the V end and 0 bases at the J end, and the number of junction bases without a gene match is 1. The CDR3 numbers 15 residues from cysteine through phenylalanine. Just the 45-base CDR3 DNA is kept, in frame starting at base 1. CDR1 is given as SGHDT and CDR2 as YYEEEE, both from the germline V gene. The CDR3 regions of human TCRbeta chains were analyzed by immunosequencing. The original pipeline was this. Repertoire TCRs were checked for matches against a reference library of SARS-CoV-2-specific TCRs that had been generated using the MIRA antigen-specificity platform. Breadth was defined as the fraction of unique TCRs that were SARS-CoV-2-associated, and depth was defined as the fraction of total T cells that were SARS-CoV-2-associated. Each spike-specific TCR was assigned to its reactive spike region and to a CD4 or CD8 class using the MIRA data. Log10-transformed breadth and depth values were compared by one-way ANOVA with Sidak's multiple comparisons tests. The source is immuneACCESS, and TCRdb retained only in-frame sequences with V and J called. Part of the clones is not carried over; for the studies checked, unresolved V genes explain less than half of this, and the remainder is unexplained. Clone size and V and J calls were adopted from that table, with D and trimming inferred from the DNA. The sample table shows some 170,000 clones, and roughly 88% are seen once. The ten top clones hold 4% to 5.5% of the sample.

The sequence joins TRBV5-6 to TRBJ2-5; 8 of the junction bases match TRBD2. Source: peripheral blood, taken 28 days after the second AZD1222 dose. The source is an adult who received the AZD1222 COVID-19 vaccine. The DNA sequence is as follows: TGTGCCAGCAGCTTGGCGGGGGGGTACCAAGAGACCCAGTACTTC. This is translated as CASSLAGGYQETQYF.